This TCR beta chain was sequenced during a study of shared clonotypes between healthy human individuals. Naive CD4+ cells were CD45RA-selected; the remaining cells were memory. Concerning this clone itself: This sample also contains other DNA sequences that code for the same CDR3.

TCRdb keeps only in-frame clones here, not all; method: immunoSEQ multiplex PCR. The table lists under 2,500,000 clones, around 95% of them singletons. The sample comprised naive CD4+ T cells sorted from blood. Subset: CD45RA+ positively selected. The receptor comes from a man aged 18 to 29 in good health.

CDR3 DNA sequence: TGTGCCAGCAGCCTCGGGACAGGGGAATCACCCCTCCACTTT. It encodes CASSLGTGESPLHF. The chain uses TRBV7-9 and TRBJ1-6; 10 positions agree with TRBD1. CDR1 is SEHNR, CDR2 FQNEAQ, per germline (reference sequence). The CDR3 length is 14 residues. The trim removed 5 bases at V and 10 bases at J, leaving 5 bases unmatched.